The 4 T cell receptor beta chains in this list originate from one sample, sequenced in a study of shared clonotypes between healthy human individuals (dated by TCRdb to about 2020). The library was prepared using the immunoSEQ multiplex PCR assay. The table was pulled from immuneACCESS by TCRdb, which kept in-frame rearrangements only. Such tables lose some clones; where checked, under half of the loss comes from unresolved V genes, and the rest has no known cause. Recorded for this sample are 2,100,000 or so clones; 90% to 97% of them occurred a single time. Approximately 0.13% of the sample is in the top ten clones. Sample: naive CD4+ T cells sorted from blood. The meaning of the sample's cell subset or site label: CD45RA+ positively selected. The receptors were gathered from a man between 18 and 29 years old in good health.

The chain uses TRBV2 and TRBJ1-2, with D possibly TRBD1 on 5 matching bases. V gave up 7 bases and J gave up 1 base, with 10 bases separating them. From germline, CDR1 is SNHLY and CDR2 FYNNEI. CDR3 length: 13 amino acids. The CDR3 loop is CASIRELNYGYTF. Here the CDR3 DNA reads TGTGCCAGCATCAGGGAACTTAACTATGGCTACACCTTC.

The chain recombines TRBV19 with TRBJ1-3; D is perhaps TRBD1 (6 bases). This CDR3 spans 15 amino acids. In germline, CDR1 is LNHDA, CDR2 SQIVND (reference sequence). V shed 5 bases and J shed 2 bases, with 13 bases lying between them. The CDR3 DNA sequence: TGTGCCAGTAGTTCTTCCGGGGGCACTGGAAACACCATATATTTT. This codes for CASSSSGGTGNTIYF.

In its sample, this clone was seen once. The CDR3 here is CASRKGGSYNEQFF. The CDR3 coding sequence is TGTGCCAGCAGGAAAGGCGGCTCCTACAATGAGCAGTTCTTC. The V gene is TRBV6-5, the J gene TRBJ2-1; D not resolved. Trimming shortened V by 6 bases and J by 0 bases, and 9 bases separated the two germline ends. CDR3 length equals 14 residues. Per germline, CDR1 MNHEY and CDR2 SVGAGI.

This rearrangement joins TRBV11-2 to TRBJ2-5, with 11 nucleotides matching TRBD2. The CDR3 consists of 17 residues. The germline gives CDR1 SGHAT, CDR2 FQNNGV. Losses at the gene ends were 7 bases for V and 5 bases for J; bases not matched to a gene: 15. The CDR3 DNA reads as TGTGCCAGCACCCAAAGGGGCACTAGCGGGAGCCGGGAGACCCAGTACTTC. It is translated as CASTQRGTSGSRETQYF.